Following are 31 T cell receptor beta chains from one sample sequenced in a study of blood T cell repertoires in COVID-19. The table came from immunoSEQ multiplex PCR; TCRdb's copy has only in-frame clones and leaves some out. This sample carries around 190,000 clones, 70% to 90% of them seen once, and the ten largest clones take 0.95% to 1.3%. Input material: peripheral blood. Receptors were obtained from a man aged 25 to 45 with acute or convalescent COVID-19.

V gene TRBV28 combines with J gene TRBJ1-2; 12 bases line up with TRBD1. The CDR3 is made up of 15 amino acids. V shed 2 bases, J shed 7 bases, and the junction held 5 bases outside the gene matches. Germline-derived CDR1 and CDR2 are MDHEN and SYDVKM. The CDR3 DNA reads TGTGCCAGCAGTTTACCGGGACAGGGGGCGGGTGGCTACACCTTC. This codes for CASSLPGQGAGGYTF.

Concerning this clone: The identical CDR3 is also encoded by other nucleotide sequences in the sample. CDR3 sequence reads: CASSLAGGNQPQHF. The CDR3 coding sequence is TGTGCCAGCAGTTTAGCAGGGGGAAATCAGCCCCAGCATTTT. The V call is TRBV27, the J call TRBJ1-5; 7 bases are shared with TRBD1. The CDR3 is made up of 14 amino acids. V lost 2 bases and J lost 4; bases outside the gene matches: 2. Per germline, CDR1 MNHEY and CDR2 SMNVEV (reference sequence).

The V call is TRBV5-1, the J call TRBJ1-3; 8 bases are shared with TRBD1. The CDR3 contains 14 residues. The V segment lost 4 bases and the J segment 3 bases; nucleotides outside the gene matches: 3. CDR1 is SGHRS, CDR2 YFSETQ, per germline. For the CDR3, the DNA is TGCGCCAGCAGCCCCGGACAGGGTGGAAACACCATATATTTT. It codes for CASSPGQGGNTIYF.

Here the CDR3 reads CASSPGTNYGYTF. The CDR3 DNA sequence: TGCGCCAGCTCTCCCGGGACTAACTATGGCTACACCTTC. V gene TRBV5-1 combines with J gene TRBJ1-2; D uncertain. This CDR3 has 13 amino acids. Germline assignment: CDR1 SGHRS and CDR2 YFSETQ. Trimming left V 7 bases short and J 0 bases short, with 10 bases between.

On this clone itself: The DNA is left out, because the CDR3 cannot be placed on it with certainty; the CDR3 is given as TCRdb lists it. The chain couples TRBV6-6 to TRBJ1-2. Including both end residues, the CDR3 is 14 amino acids long. Germline V CDR1 and CDR2: MNHNY, SVGAGI (reference sequence). Here the CDR3 reads CASSYVGPRDGYTF.

The rearrangement joins TRBV4-2 to TRBJ1-4; D is uncertain. The CDR3 has 14 amino acids. Trimming stripped 7 bases from V and 8 bases from J, with 17 bases between. Germline V CDR1 and CDR2: LGHNA, YNFKEQ. This chain's CDR3 is CASTSREGEEKLFF. The CDR3 nucleotides are TGTGCCAGCACCTCGAGAGAAGGAGAGGAAAAACTGTTTTTT.

This clone was seen a single time. The chain uses TRBV7-3 and TRBJ1-5; TRBD1 aligns across 9 bases. V lost 0 bases, J lost 5 bases, and 8 bases stayed unmatched. Germline-derived CDR1 and CDR2 are SGHTA and FQGTGA. The CDR3 runs to 17 residues. CDR3 sequence: CASSLTPRGQGDQPQHF. CDR3 nucleotide sequence: TGTGCCAGCAGCTTAACCCCCCGGGGACAGGGAGATCAGCCCCAGCATTTT.

This CDR3 reads CASHSGSGQETQYF. Here the CDR3 DNA reads TGTGCCAGCCATAGTGGAAGCGGTCAAGAGACCCAGTACTTC. The V call is TRBV4-2, the J call TRBJ2-5, with D tentatively TRBD2 (5 bases). This CDR3 region has 14 residues. Germline V gene lookup returns CDR1 LGHNA and CDR2 YNFKEQ. The V and J ends lost 8 bases and 2 bases respectively, with 15 bases between them.

V is TRBV6-5 and J is TRBJ1-3; D is undetermined. CDR3 length: 15 amino acids. Trimming cost V 6 bases and J 5 bases, with 17 bases left between them. In germline, CDR1 is MNHEY, CDR2 SVGAGI. DNA of the CDR3: TGTGCCAGCAGCTCCCCCGCGGGTCCGAGAAACACCATATATTTT. It specifies CASSSPAGPRNTIYF.

The chain employs TRBV30 and TRBJ2-5, with D possibly TRBD2 on 5 matching bases. The CDR3 loop spans 14 amino acids. CDR1 is GTSNPN, CDR2 SVGIG, per germline (reference sequence). V was pared by 1 base and J by 7 bases, with 16 bases between. CDR3 DNA sequence: TGTGCCTGGAGTGGGGCCAGTTCGAGGGCGACCCAGTACTTC. Translating it yields CAWSGASSRATQYF.

J is TRBJ2-2 and V is TRBV28, with 10 bases aligning to TRBD2. The CDR3 is 15 residues long. CDR1 and CDR2 from the germline V gene are MDHEN and SYDVKM. Trimming removed 5 bases from V and 5 bases from J; junction bases left unmatched: 5. Here the CDR3 reads CASSRLSGGTGELFF. In DNA, the CDR3 is TGTGCCAGCAGTCGCCTTAGCGGGGGGACCGGGGAGCTGTTTTTT.

The chain recombines TRBV20-1 with TRBJ1-2; D remains unclear. The CDR3 length is 13 residues. Germline CDR1 and CDR2: DFQATT and SNEGSKA (reference sequence). Trimming removed 3 bases at V and 4 bases at J, with 12 bases between. The CDR3 is CSASFQRGYGYTF. CDR3 DNA: TGCAGTGCTAGTTTCCAGCGAGGCTATGGCTACACCTTC.

V is TRBV12-3 or TRBV12-4 and J is TRBJ1-5; the D gene is possibly TRBD1 (5 bases). Trimming took off 5 bases at V and 3 bases at J, with 8 bases between the two ends. The CDR3 is made up of 13 amino acids. CDR3 coding DNA: TGTGCCAGCAGTAAGACAGCCAATCAGCCCCAGCATTTT. Its protein product is CASSKTANQPQHF.

V usage is TRBV27 and J usage is TRBJ2-7; 7 bases line up with TRBD1. After removal of 5 bases from V and 5 bases from J, the junction contained 9 bases not matched to a gene. The length of the CDR3 is 14 residues. In germline, CDR1 is MNHEY, CDR2 SMNVEV (reference sequence). This CDR3 is CASSVTGVINEQYF. DNA of the CDR3: TGTGCCAGCAGTGTAACAGGGGTAATAAACGAGCAGTACTTC.

This clone appeared a few times. The chain is built from TRBV5-1 and TRBJ1-1; D ambiguous. The ends were cut back, 4 bases at V and 3 bases at J, with 16 bases in the middle. CDR1 and CDR2 from the germline V gene are SGHRS and YFSETQ. The length of the CDR3 is 15 residues. CDR3 residues: CASSGGYLRDTEAFF. DNA of the CDR3: TGCGCCAGCAGCGGCGGTTATCTACGGGACACTGAAGCTTTCTTT.

This clone showed up just once. The rearrangement joins TRBV5-8 to TRBJ2-1; 16 positions match TRBD2. V shed 5 bases, J shed 11 bases, and the junction held 4 bases outside the gene matches. This CDR3 has 14 amino acids. In germline, CDR1 is SGHTS, CDR2 YDEGEE. The chain's CDR3 is CASSSGLAGGKQFF. The CDR3 DNA reads TGTGCCAGCAGTTCGGGACTAGCGGGAGGGAAGCAGTTCTTC.

The chain is built from TRBV21-1 and TRBJ2-2; TRBD1 reflects the table's D call only, with no check against the DNA. TRBV21-1 is recorded as a pseudogene. This CDR3 comprises 17 residues. CDR3 region: CASRVRGTGEGTGELFF. CDR3 nucleotide sequence: TGTGCCAGCAGGGTAAGGGGGACAGGCGAGGGCACCGGGGAGCTGTTTTTT.

V and J are TRBV11-2 and TRBJ2-1; a weak D match, TRBD2 (7 bases). CDR3 size: 16 residues. Trimming took off 3 bases at V and 4 bases at J, with 16 bases between the two ends. Germline CDR1 is SGHAT and CDR2 is FQNNGV. CDR3 bases: TGTGCCAGCAGCTTGACTCCGGGGGGCCTATACAATGAGCAGTTCTTC. This sequence encodes CASSLTPGGLYNEQFF.

This rearrangement joins TRBV19 to TRBJ2-1; D is unclear. The length of the CDR3 is 15 residues. The ends were cut back, 9 bases at V and 0 bases at J, with 15 bases in the middle. The germline CDR1 and CDR2 sequences are LNHDA and SQIVND (reference sequence). The CDR3 sequence is CASGRWSSSYNEQFF. In DNA, the CDR3 is TGTGCCAGCGGCCGTTGGAGTAGCTCCTACAATGAGCAGTTCTTC.

The rearrangement uses TRBV24-1 and TRBJ2-7; D is ambiguous. Trimming took off 3 bases at V and 2 bases at J, with 7 bases between the two ends. The germline CDR1 and CDR2 sequences are KGHDR and SFDVKD. The CDR3 spans 13 residues. The chain's CDR3 is CATSDPLTYEQYF. CDR3 bases: TGTGCCACCAGTGATCCCCTTACCTACGAGCAGTACTTC.

The gene calls are TRBV20-1 and TRBJ2-7; a weak D match, TRBD1 (6 bases). The CDR3 has 11 residues. V lost 4 bases and J 12 bases, leaving 16 bases between the germline ends. Germline lookup yields CDR1 DFQATT and CDR2 SNEGSKA (reference sequence). The DNA for the CDR3 is TGCAGTGCTAAGTACAGGGAAGATTGGTACTTC. Translated: CSAKYREDWYF.

The table lists this clone with a count of one. The chain couples TRBV6-5 to TRBJ1-2; 9 nucleotides match TRBD1. The V gene end was trimmed by 6 bases and the J gene end by 8 bases; junction bases not matched to a gene: 13. The CDR3 contains 15 residues. CDR1 and CDR2 (germline): MNHEY, SVGAGI. The CDR3 DNA sequence: TGTGCCAGCAGAATCAACCGGGACAGGGTTGAGGGCTACACCTTC. Encoded protein: CASRINRDRVEGYTF.

The chain uses TRBV5-1 and TRBJ2-1, with D maybe TRBD1 (6 bases). Germline V CDR1 and CDR2: SGHRS, YFSETQ. The CDR3 has 15 residues. The germline V and J ends were trimmed by 4 bases and 2 bases, with 13 bases remaining between them. The CDR3 DNA is TGCGCCAGCAGCCTTCCGACAGGAACCTACAATGAGCAGTTCTTC. Residues: CASSLPTGTYNEQFF.

This clone has a single count. At one end, the junction sequence differs from germline, possibly due to a read error. The rearrangement uses TRBV7-7 and TRBJ1-1; D remains unclear. Germline assignment: CDR1 SSHAT and CDR2 FNYEAQ (reference sequence). This CDR3 has 18 residues. CDR3 sequence: CASSPPRAPRVYHTEAFF. DNA for the CDR3: TGTGCTAGCAGCCCCCCGCGGGCTCCGAGGGTTTATCACACTGAAGCTTTCTTT.

Concerning this clone itself: The sample carries other DNA sequences with the same CDR3. This chain joins TRBV6-5 and TRBJ1-1; D may be TRBD1 (6 bases). Germline CDR1 is MNHEY and CDR2 is SVGAGI. With 1 base removed from V and 4 bases from J, the gap between germline ends came to 10 bases. This CDR3 region has 14 residues. This chain's CDR3 is CASSYLTGGTEAFF. CDR3 nucleotide sequence: TGTGCCAGCAGTTACTTGACAGGAGGCACTGAAGCTTTCTTT.

V gene TRBV7-2 combines with J gene TRBJ2-5, with D perhaps TRBD2 (6 bases). Between the trimmed V and J ends, which lost 8 bases and 5 bases, there was a span of 21 bases. Germline CDR1 SGHTA, CDR2 FQGNSA. This CDR3 is 15 amino acids long. The CDR3 here is CASGRWRGLAETQYF. The DNA of the CDR3 is TGTGCCAGCGGCCGGTGGAGGGGATTGGCGGAGACCCAGTACTTC. The variable domain in full, completed from reference TRBV7-2 and TRBJ2-5, reads GAGVSQSPSNKVTEKGKDVELRCDPISGHTALYWYRQSLGQGLEFLIYFQGNSAPDKSGLPSDRFSAERTGGSVSTLTIQRTQQEDSAVYLCASGRWRGLAETQYFGPGTRLLVL.

This clone was seen once. The chain carries TRBV6-5 and TRBJ2-5, with D possibly being TRBD1 (5 bases). CDR1 is MNHEY and CDR2 is SVGAGI in the germline V gene. This CDR3 contains 15 residues. V lost 2 bases and J lost 5, with 15 bases in between. CDR3 in DNA: TGTGCCAGCAGTTACGGGGCAGGGAATAGGGAGACCCAGTACTTC. Translation gives CASSYGAGNRETQYF.

This chain links TRBV28 with TRBJ2-1; TRBD2 matches at 8 bases. Germline loops: CDR1 MDHEN, CDR2 SYDVKM. The CDR3 extends over 12 amino acids. V trimming: 4 bases; J trimming: 14 bases; junction bases outside the gene matches: 7. Here the CDR3 DNA reads TGTGCCAGCAGTTCGGGACTCGGGGGGGAGTTCTTC. Protein: CASSSGLGGEFF.

The chain recombines TRBV18 with TRBJ2-1; 15 bases are a match to TRBD2. V shed 2 bases and J 6 bases; nucleotides not matched to a gene: 8. Germline CDR1 KGHSH, CDR2 LQKENI. The CDR3 runs 18 residues. CDR3 in DNA: TGTGCCAGCTCACCAAGACCGGGACTAGCGGGGGGCCCCAATGAGCAGTTCTTC. Translating gives CASSPRPGLAGGPNEQFF.

The gene calls are TRBV7-8 and TRBJ2-3; D gene unclear. The V gene lost 3 bases and the J gene lost 9 bases, with 19 bases spanning the gap. Germline V lookup: CDR1 SGHVS, CDR2 FQNEAQ. The CDR3 runs 15 residues. The CDR3 sequence is CASSFAVDLPVTQYF. The CDR3 DNA sequence: TGTGCCAGCAGCTTCGCGGTTGACCTCCCGGTGACGCAGTATTTT. The entire variable domain, with the rest obtained from reference TRBV7-8 and TRBJ2-3, is as follows: GAGVSQSPRYKVAKRGQDVALRCDPISGHVSLFWYQQALGQGPEFLTYFQNEAQLDKSGLPSDRFFAERPEGSVSTLKIQRTQQEDSAVYLCASSFAVDLPVTQYFGPGTRLTVL.

V and J are TRBV9 and TRBJ2-3; 7 nucleotides match TRBD2. The CDR3 extends over 15 amino acids. The germline V gene has CDR1 SGDLS and CDR2 YYNGEE. Trimming at V came to 4 bases and at J to 4 bases, leaving 9 bases not matched to a gene. CDR3: CASSLPPRGADTQYF. The CDR3 DNA is TGTGCCAGCAGCCTCCCCCCACGGGGGGCAGATACGCAGTATTTT.